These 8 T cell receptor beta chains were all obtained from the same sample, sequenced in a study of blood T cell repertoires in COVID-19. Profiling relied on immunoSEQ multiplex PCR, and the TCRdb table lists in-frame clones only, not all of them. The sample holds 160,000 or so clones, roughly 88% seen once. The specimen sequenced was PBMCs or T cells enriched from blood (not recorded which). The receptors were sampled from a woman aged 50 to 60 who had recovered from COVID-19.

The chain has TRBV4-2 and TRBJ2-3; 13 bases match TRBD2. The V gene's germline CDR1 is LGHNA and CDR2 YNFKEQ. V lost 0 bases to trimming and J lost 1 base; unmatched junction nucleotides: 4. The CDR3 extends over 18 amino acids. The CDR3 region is CASSQDQGTSGGTDTQYF. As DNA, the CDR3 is TGTGCCAGCAGCCAAGATCAGGGGACTAGCGGGGGCACAGATACGCAGTATTTT.

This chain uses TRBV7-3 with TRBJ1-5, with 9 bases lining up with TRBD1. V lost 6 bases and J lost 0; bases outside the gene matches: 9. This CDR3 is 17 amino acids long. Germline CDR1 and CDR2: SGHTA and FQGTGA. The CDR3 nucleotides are TGTGCCAGCAGTTCCGGGACAGGGATTAATAGCAATCAGCCCCAGCATTTT. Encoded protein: CASSSGTGINSNQPQHF.

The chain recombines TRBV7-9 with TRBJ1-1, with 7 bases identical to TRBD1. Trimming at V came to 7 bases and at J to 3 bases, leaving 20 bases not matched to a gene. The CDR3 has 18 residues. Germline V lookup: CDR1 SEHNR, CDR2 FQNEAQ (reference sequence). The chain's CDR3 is CASIPREGAHLGDTEAFF. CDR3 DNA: TGTGCCAGCATCCCACGGGAGGGGGCTCACCTAGGAGACACTGAAGCTTTCTTT. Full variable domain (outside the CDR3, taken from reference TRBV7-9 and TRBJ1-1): DTGVSQNPRHKITKRGQNVTFRCDPISEHNRLYWYRQTLGQGPEFLTYFQNEAQLEKSRLLSDRFSAERPKGSFSTLEIQRTEQGDSAMYLCASIPREGAHLGDTEAFFGQGTRLTVV.

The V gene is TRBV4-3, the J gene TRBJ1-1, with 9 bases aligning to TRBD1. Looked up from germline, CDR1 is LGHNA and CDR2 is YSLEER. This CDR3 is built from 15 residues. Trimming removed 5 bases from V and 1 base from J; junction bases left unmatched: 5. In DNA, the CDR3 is TGCGCCAGCAGCTCGACGGGACAGGGGAACACTGAAGCTTTCTTT. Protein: CASSSTGQGNTEAFF.

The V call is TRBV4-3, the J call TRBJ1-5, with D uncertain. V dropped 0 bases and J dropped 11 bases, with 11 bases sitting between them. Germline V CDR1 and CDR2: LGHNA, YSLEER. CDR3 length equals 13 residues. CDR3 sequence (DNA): TGCGCCAGCAGCCAAGATCCCGGACTGGCCCAGCATTTT. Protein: CASSQDPGLAQHF.

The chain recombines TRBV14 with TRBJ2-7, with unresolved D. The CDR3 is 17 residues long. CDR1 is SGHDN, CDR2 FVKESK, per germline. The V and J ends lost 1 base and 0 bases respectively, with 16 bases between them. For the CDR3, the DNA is TGTGCCAGCAGCCAAGGCCCTCATCTATCCCACTCCTACGAGCAGTACTTC. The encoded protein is CASSQGPHLSHSYEQYF. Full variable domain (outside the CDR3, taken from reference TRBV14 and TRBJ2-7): EAGVTQFPSHSVIEKGQTVTLRCDPISGHDNLYWYRRVMGKEIKFLLHFVKESKQDESGMPNNRFLAERTGGTYSTLKVQPAELEDSGVYFCASSQGPHLSHSYEQYFGPGTRLTVT.

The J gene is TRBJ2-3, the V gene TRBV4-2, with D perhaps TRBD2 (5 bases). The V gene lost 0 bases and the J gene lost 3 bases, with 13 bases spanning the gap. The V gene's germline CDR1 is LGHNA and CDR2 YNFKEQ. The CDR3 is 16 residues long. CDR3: CASSQDSEGRTDTQYF. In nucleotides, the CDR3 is TGTGCCAGCAGCCAAGATTCCGAGGGTAGGACAGATACGCAGTATTTT.

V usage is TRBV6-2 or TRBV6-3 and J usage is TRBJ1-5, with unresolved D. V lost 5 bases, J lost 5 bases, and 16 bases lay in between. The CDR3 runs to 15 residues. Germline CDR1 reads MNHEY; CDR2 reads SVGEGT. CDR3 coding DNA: TGTGCCAGCAGTAGGGAGGGCAATTCGTATCAGCCCCAGCATTTT. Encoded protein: CASSREGNSYQPQHF.